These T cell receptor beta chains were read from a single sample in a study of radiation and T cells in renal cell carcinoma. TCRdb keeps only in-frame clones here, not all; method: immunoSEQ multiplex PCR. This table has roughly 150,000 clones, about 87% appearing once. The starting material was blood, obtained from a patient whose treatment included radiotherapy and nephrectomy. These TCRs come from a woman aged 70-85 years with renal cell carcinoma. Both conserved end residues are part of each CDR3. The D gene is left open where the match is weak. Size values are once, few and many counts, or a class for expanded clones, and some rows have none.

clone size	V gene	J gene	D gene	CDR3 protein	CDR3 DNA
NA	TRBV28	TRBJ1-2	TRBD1	CAVRPGGAQANYGYTF	TGTGCCGTTCGTCCAGGGGGCGCCCAAGCTAACTATGGCTACACCTTC
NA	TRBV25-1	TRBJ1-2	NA	CASSGDLWGGYTF	TGTGCCAGCAGTGGGGACCTCTGGGGTGGCTACACCTTC
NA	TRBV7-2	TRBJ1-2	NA	CASSFGDYGYTF	TGTGCCAGCAGCTTTGGTGACTATGGCTACACCTTC
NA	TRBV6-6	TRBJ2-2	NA	CASRNRENTGELFF	TGTGCCAGCAGAAACAGGGAGAACACCGGGGAGCTGTTTTTT
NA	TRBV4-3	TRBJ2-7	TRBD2	CASSQDELAVSYEQYF	TGCGCCAGCAGCCAAGATGAACTAGCGGTATCCTACGAGCAGTACTTC
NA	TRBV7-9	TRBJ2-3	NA	CASSLGGTDTQYF	TGTGCCAGCAGCTTAGGGGGGACAGATACGCAGTATTTT
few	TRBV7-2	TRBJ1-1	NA	CASSLSRERTEAFF	TGTGCCAGCAGCTTAAGCAGGGAAAGGACTGAAGCTTTCTTT
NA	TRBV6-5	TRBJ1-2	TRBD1	CASSYHTGTGYGYTF	TGTGCCAGCAGCTACCATACCGGGACAGGGTATGGCTACACCTTC
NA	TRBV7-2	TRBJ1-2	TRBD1	CASSSGQGAPTGYTF	TGTGCCAGCAGCTCAGGACAGGGGGCGCCTACTGGCTACACCTTC
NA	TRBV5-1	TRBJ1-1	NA	CASSSISGASTEAFF	TGCGCCAGCAGCTCAATAAGCGGGGCGAGCACTGAAGCTTTCTTT
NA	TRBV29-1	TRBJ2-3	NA	CSIGIMVGADTQYF	TGCAGCATCGGGATTATGGTCGGGGCAGATACGCAGTATTTT
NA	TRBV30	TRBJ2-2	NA	CAWSVQIDTGELFF	TGTGCCTGGAGTGTACAGATAGACACCGGGGAGCTGTTTTTT
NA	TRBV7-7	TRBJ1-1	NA	CASSLVQPNTEAFF	TGTGCTAGCAGCTTAGTACAACCTAACACTGAAGCTTTCTTT
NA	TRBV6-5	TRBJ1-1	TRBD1	CASSYTPGGTEAFF	TGTGCCAGCAGTTATACGCCAGGGGGCACTGAAGCTTTCTTT
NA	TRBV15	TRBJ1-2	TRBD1	CATSRDGDRGGYTF	TGTGCCACCAGCAGAGATGGGGACAGGGGTGGCTACACCTTC
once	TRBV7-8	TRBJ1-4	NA	CASSSTIGEINEKLFF	TGTGCCAGCAGCTCAACCATTGGCGAAATTAATGAAAAACTGTTTTTT
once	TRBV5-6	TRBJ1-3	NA	CASSFGDSGNTIYF	TGTGCCAGCAGCTTTGGGGACTCTGGAAACACCATATATTTT
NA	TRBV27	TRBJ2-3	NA	CASSLVSTDTQYF	TGTGCCAGCAGTTTGGTCAGCACAGATACGCAGTATTTT
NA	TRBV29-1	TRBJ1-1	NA	CSVQYRDKNMNTEAFF	TGCAGCGTTCAATACCGGGACAAGAACATGAACACTGAAGCTTTCTTT
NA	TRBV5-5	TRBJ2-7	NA	CASSLADTGILYEQYF	TGTGCCAGCAGCTTGGCTGACACAGGGATTCTCTACGAGCAGTACTTC
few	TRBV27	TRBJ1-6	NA	CASSLFNNSPLHF	TGTGCCAGCAGTCTTTTTAATAATTCACCCCTCCACTTT
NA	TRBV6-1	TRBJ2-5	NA	CASTDLARETQYF	TGTGCCAGCACCGACCTAGCGAGAGAGACCCAGTACTTC
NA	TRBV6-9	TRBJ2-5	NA	CASSQYNAFQETQYF	TGTGCCAGCAGCCAATATAACGCTTTCCAAGAGACCCAGTACTTC
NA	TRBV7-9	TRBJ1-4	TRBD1	CASSRQGATNEKLFF	TGTGCCAGCAGCAGACAGGGGGCAACTAATGAAAAACTGTTTTTT
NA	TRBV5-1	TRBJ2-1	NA	CASSSSGTTYNEQFF	TGCGCCAGCAGCTCCTCCGGGACAACCTACAATGAGCAGTTCTTC
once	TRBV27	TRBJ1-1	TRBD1	CASSSRTGPPAGAFF	TGTGCCAGCAGTTCGAGGACAGGGCCTCCCGCCGGAGCTTTCTTT
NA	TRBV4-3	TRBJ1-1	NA	CASSQGRAEAFF	TGCGCCAGCAGCCAAGGGAGGGCTGAAGCTTTCTTT
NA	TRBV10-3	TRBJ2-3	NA	CAISDKTGPSTDTQYF	TGTGCCATCAGTGATAAAACGGGACCCAGCACAGATACGCAGTATTTT
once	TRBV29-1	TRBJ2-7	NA	CSVGAGRYEQYF	TGCAGCGTAGGGGCAGGACGCTACGAGCAGTACTTC
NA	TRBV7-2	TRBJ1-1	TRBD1	CASSLSRGRAGAFF	TGTGCCAGCAGCTTAAGCAGGGGGCGAGCCGGGGCTTTCTTT
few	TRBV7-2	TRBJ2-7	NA	CASSASYEQYF	TGTGCCAGCAGCGCCTCCTACGAGCAGTACTTC
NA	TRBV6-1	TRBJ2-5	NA	CASRTRRLEETQYF	TGTGCCAGCAGGACCAGACGACTTGAAGAGACCCAGTACTTC
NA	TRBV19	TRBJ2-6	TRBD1	CASSGRTGATSGANVLTF	TGTGCCAGTAGTGGACGGACAGGGGCTACGTCTGGGGCCAACGTCCTGACTTTC
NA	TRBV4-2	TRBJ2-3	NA	CASSQKGTDTQYF	TGTGCCAGCAGCCAGAAGGGGACAGATACGCAGTATTTT
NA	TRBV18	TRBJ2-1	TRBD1	CASSGTGSLWNEQFF	TGTGCCAGCTCAGGGACAGGGAGCCTGTGGAATGAGCAGTTCTTC
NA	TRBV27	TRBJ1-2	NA	CASSLSGGKYGYTF	TGTGCCAGCAGTTTATCGGGTGGGAAGTATGGCTACACCTTC
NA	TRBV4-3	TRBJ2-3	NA	CASSQEPGYRTDTQYF	TGCGCCAGCAGCCAAGAACCGGGGTACCGGACAGATACGCAGTATTTT
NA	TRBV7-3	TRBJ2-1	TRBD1	CASSLDRANNEQFF	TGTGCCAGCAGCTTGGACAGGGCCAACAATGAGCAGTTCTTC
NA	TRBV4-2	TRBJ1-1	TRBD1	CASSQGQGASSEAFF	TGTGCCAGCAGCCAAGGACAGGGGGCTTCAAGTGAAGCTTTCTTT
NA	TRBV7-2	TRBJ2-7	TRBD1	CASSRGQANYEQYF	TGTGCCAGCAGCCGCGGACAGGCTAACTACGAGCAGTACTTC
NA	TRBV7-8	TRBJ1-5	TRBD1	CASSPPGQGSGQPQHF	TGTGCCAGCAGCCCCCCGGGACAGGGGTCGGGACAGCCCCAGCATTTT
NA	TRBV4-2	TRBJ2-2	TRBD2	CASSQEGLAGAFSNPNTGELFF	TGTGCCAGCAGCCAAGAGGGACTAGCGGGGGCCTTCTCAAACCCGAACACCGGGGAGCTGTTTTTT
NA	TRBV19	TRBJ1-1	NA	CASSIGEGRNTEAFF	TGTGCCAGTAGTATCGGGGAGGGGCGGAACACTGAAGCTTTCTTT
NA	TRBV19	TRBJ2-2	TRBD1	CASRTGGLSTGELFF	TGTGCCAGTAGAACAGGGGGCTTGTCCACCGGGGAGCTGTTTTTT
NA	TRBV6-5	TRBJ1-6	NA	CASSYDGFYNSPLHF	TGTGCCAGCAGCTACGATGGATTCTATAATTCACCCCTCCACTTT
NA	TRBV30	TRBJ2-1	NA	CAWSVQGSYNEQFF	TGTGCCTGGAGTGTACAGGGTTCCTACAATGAGCAGTTCTTC
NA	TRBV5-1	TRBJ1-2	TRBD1	CASSPREGQGHGYTF	TGCGCCAGCAGCCCCAGAGAGGGACAGGGCCATGGCTACACCTTC
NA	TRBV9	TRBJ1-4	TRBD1	CASSGRTGGYNEKLFF	TGTGCCAGCAGCGGACGGACAGGGGGCTATAATGAAAAACTGTTTTTT
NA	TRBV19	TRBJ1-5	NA	CASRGGGPMVPQHF	TGTGCCAGTCGTGGGGGCGGTCCGATGGTGCCCCAGCATTTT
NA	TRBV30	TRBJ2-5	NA	CAWSPGETQYF	TGTGCCTGGAGTCCGGGAGAGACCCAGTACTTC
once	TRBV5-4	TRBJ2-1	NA	CASSLTGSGNEQFF	TGTGCCAGCAGCTTGACTGGGTCAGGAAATGAGCAGTTCTTC
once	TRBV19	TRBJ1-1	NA	CASRRTGPGAEAFF	TGTGCCAGTAGGAGAACAGGGCCCGGGGCTGAAGCTTTCTTT
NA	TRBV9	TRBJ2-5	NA	CASSATGGFRETQYF	TGTGCCAGCAGTGCTACGGGGGGCTTCAGGGAGACCCAGTACTTC
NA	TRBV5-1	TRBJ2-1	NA	CASSLGSLGNEQFF	TGCGCCAGCAGCTTGGGTTCCTTAGGGAATGAGCAGTTCTTC
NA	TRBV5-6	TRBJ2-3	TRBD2	CASSLGGLANTDTQYF	TGTGCCAGCAGCTTGGGTGGACTAGCGAACACAGATACGCAGTATTTT